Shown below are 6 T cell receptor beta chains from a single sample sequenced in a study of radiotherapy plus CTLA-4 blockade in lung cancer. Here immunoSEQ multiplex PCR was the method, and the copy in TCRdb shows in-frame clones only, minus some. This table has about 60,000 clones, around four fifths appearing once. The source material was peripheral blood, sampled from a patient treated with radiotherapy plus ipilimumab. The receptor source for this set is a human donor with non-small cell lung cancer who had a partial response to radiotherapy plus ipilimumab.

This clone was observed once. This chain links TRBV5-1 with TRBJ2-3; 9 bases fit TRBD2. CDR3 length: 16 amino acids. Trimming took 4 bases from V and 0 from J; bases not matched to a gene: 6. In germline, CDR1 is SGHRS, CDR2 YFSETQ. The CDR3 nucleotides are TGCGCCAGCAGCCATAAGCGGGGGGCAAGCACAGATACGCAGTATTTT. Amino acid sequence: CASSHKRGASTDTQYF.

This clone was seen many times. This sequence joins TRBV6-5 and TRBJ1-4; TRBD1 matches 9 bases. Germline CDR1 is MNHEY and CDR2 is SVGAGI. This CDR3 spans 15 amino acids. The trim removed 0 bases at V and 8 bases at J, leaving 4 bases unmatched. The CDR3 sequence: CASSYSGQGGEKLFF. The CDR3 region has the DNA TGTGCCAGCAGTTACTCGGGACAGGGCGGGGAAAAACTGTTTTTT.

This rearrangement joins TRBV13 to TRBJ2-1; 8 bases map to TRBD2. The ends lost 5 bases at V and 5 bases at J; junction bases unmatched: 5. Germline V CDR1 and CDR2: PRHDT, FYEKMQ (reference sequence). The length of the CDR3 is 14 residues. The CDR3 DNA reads TGTGCCAGCAGCGAGGGACTAGGGGACAATGAGCAGTTCTTC. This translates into CASSEGLGDNEQFF. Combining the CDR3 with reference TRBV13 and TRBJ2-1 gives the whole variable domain AAGVIQSPRHLIKEKRETATLKCYPIPRHDTVYWYQQGPGQDPQFLISFYEKMQSDKGSIPDRFSAQQFSDYHSELNMSSLELGDSALYFCASSEGLGDNEQFFGPGTRLTVL.

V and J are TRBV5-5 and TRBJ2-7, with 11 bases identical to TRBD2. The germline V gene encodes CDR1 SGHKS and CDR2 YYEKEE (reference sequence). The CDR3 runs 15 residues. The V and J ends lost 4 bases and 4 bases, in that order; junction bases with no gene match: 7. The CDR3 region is CASSGGTSGTYEQYF. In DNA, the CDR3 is TGTGCCAGCAGCGGAGGGACTAGCGGAACATACGAGCAGTACTTC.

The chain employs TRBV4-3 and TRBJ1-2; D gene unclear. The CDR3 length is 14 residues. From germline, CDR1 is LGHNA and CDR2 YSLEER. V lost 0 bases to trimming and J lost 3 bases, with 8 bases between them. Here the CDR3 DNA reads TGCGCCAGCAGCCAAGATCGAGGTGACTATGGCTACACCTTC. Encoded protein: CASSQDRGDYGYTF.

For the CDR3, the DNA is TGTGCCAGCAGCCCGGGGACACGGCTGTCCCAGCATTTT. Protein sequence: CASSPGTRLSQHF. The V gene is TRBV6-5, the J gene TRBJ1-5; D is perhaps TRBD1 (6 bases). CDR1 MNHEY and CDR2 SVGAGI come from the germline V gene. This CDR3 is built from 13 residues. With 6 bases removed from V and 11 bases from J, the gap between germline ends came to 17 bases.